This T cell receptor beta chain was identified in a study of blood T cell repertoires in COVID-19. Turning to the study itself: Donors in the United States, Italy and Spain gave samples during acute or convalescent COVID-19. PBMCs, B-cell-depleted T cells, or T cells were the source of the cDNA or gDNA that made up the material.

This CDR3 contains 14 residues. The ends were cut back, 3 bases at V and 1 base at J, with 8 bases in the middle. Germline assignment: CDR1 KGHDR and CDR2 SFDVKD. Sequenced by immunoSEQ multiplex PCR; TCRdb stores in-frame clones only, minus some. The sample yields about 100,000 clones, about 90% seen once. This clone showed up just once. The chain recombines TRBV24-1 with TRBJ1-1, with D possibly matching TRBD1 (5 bases). The TCR originated in a human donor in a cohort sampled during active COVID-19. The sequenced material came from peripheral blood. CDR3 coding DNA: TGTGCCACCAGTGATGGACATGGGAACACTGAAGCTTTCTTT. Translated: CATSDGHGNTEAFF.